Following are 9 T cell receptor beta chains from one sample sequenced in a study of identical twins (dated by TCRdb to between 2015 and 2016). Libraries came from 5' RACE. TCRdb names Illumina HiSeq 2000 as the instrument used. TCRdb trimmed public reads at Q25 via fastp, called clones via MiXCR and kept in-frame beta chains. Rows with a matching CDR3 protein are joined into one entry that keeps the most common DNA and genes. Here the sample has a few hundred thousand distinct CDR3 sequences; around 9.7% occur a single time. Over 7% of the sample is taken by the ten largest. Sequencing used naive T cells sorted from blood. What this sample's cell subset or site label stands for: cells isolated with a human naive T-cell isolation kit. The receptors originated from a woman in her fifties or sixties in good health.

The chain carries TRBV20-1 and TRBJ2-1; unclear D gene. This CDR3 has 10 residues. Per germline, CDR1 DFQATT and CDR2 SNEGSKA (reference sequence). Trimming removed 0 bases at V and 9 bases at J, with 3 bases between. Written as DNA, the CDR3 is TGCAGTGCTAGAGAGTCTGAGCAGTTCTTC. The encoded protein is CSARESEQFF.

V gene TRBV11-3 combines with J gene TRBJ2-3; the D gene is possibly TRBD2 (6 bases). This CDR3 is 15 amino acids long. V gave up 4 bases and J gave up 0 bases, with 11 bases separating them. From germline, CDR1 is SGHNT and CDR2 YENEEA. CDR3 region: CASSYWEASTDTQYF. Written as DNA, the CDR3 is TGTGCCAGCAGCTATTGGGAGGCTAGCACAGATACGCAGTATTTT.

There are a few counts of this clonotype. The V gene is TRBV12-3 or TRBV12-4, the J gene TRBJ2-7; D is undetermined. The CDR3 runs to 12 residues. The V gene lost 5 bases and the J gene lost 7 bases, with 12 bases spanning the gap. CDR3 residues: CASSQYRGEQYV. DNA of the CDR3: TGTGCCAGCAGTCAGTACCGTGGGGAGCAGTACGTC.

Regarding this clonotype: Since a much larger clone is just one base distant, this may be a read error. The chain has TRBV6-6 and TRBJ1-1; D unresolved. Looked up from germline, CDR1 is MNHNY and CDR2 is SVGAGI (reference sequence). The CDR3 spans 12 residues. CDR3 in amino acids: CASSYSHTEDFF. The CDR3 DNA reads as TGTGCCAGCAGTTACTCACACACTGAAGATTTCTTT.

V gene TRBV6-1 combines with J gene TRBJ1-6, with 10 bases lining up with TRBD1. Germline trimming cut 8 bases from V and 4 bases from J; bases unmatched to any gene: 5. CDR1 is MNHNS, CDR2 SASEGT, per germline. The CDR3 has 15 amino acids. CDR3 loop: CASHGTGEYNSPLHF. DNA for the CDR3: TGTGCCAGCCATGGGACAGGGGAGTATAATTCACCCCTCCACTTT.

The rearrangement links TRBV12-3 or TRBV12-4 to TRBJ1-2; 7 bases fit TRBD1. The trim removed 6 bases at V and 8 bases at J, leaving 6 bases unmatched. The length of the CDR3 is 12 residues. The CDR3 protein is CASSRQGSGYTF. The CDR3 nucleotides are TGTGCCAGCAGCCGACAGGGAAGCGGCTACACCTTC.

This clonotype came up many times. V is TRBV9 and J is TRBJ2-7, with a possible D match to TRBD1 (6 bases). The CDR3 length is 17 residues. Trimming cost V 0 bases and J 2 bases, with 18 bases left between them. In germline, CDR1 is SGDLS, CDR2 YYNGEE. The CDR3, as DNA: TGTGCCAGCAGCGTAGTAGTGGCCCAGGGGTTTACCTACGAGCAGTACGTC. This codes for CASSVVVAQGFTYEQYV.

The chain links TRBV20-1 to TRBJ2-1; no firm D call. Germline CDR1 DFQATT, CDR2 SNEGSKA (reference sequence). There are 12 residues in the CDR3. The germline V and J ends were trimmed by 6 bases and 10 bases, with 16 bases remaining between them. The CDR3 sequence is CSARRPKMEQFF. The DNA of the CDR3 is TGCAGTGCCCGAAGACCGAAAATGGAGCAGTTCTTC.

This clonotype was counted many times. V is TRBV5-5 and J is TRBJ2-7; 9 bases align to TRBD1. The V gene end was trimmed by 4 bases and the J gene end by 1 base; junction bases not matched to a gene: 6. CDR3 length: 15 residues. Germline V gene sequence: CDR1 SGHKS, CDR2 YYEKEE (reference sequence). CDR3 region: CASSQTGGFSYEQYV. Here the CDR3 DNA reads TGTGCCAGCAGCCAGACAGGGGGTTTTTCCTACGAGCAGTACGTC.